This T cell receptor beta chain was recovered during a study of CD8+ T cells in alopecia areata (dated by TCRdb to 2016 to 2018). Study-wide context: The treated patients took part in an open-label pilot trial in which moderate-to-severe alopecia areata was treated with oral tofacitinib at 5 to 10 mg twice daily. Patients stayed on tofacitinib for 6 to 18 months and then had 6 months of follow-up off drug so that delayed response and recurrence could be assessed. For the treated patients, the SALT score, which quantifies what percentage of scalp surface area is affected, served as the measure of disease severity. High-throughput TCRbeta sequencing was used to examine T cell clonal expansion in alopecia areata in both the C3H/HeJ mouse model and human patients. On the human side, TCRbeta sequencing was run on scalp tissue and on sorted CD4+ and CD8+ peripheral blood T cells from healthy controls and from alopecia areata patients with either patchy or totalis/universalis disease. Patients on tofacitinib were biopsied at baseline and after 4 and 24 weeks of treatment, and several of the patients also had a later scalp biopsy. Scalp clonality was compared among normal scalp (n=4), patchy alopecia areata scalp (n=8), and alopecia totalis/universalis scalp (n=8). RNA was extracted with the PAXgene miRNA kit for fixed scalp, the miRNeasy kit for PBMCs, and the RNeasy kit for mouse skin. TCRbeta CDR3 regions were amplified by immunoSEQ multiplex PCR with 35 Vbeta forward and 13 Jbeta reverse primers. Study-wide conclusions, independent of this receptor: Scalp TCR repertoire analysis is complicated because resident alphabeta T cells in normal human skin are also sequenced, whereas mouse skin is dominated by gammadelta T cells. During tofacitinib treatment, many expanded lesional clones remained in scalp and blood, and this persistence may partly explain relapse after treatment is stopped. Compared with normal scalp, lesional scalp had higher clonality and more expanded CD8+ clones, particularly in alopecia totalis/universalis, a pattern that suggests antigenic drive. Because the treated cohort was small and included a single nonresponder, larger studies are needed to assess links between baseline CD8+ expansion and response. Shared TCR sequences between patients were less evident than in mice, which may be partly attributable to HLA diversity in the patient population. Tofacitinib significantly decreased scalp clonality and the number of expanded CD8+ clones among the top 100 scalp clones.

The time point label, read with the paper, signifies: 20 to 30 weeks on oral tofacitinib. In the paper's terms, the treatment or condition label means: oral pan-JAK inhibitor, 5-10 mg twice daily. Lesional scalp punch biopsies and peripheral blood were obtained from alopecia areata patients. PBMCs were isolated by density centrifugation and stained for CD3, CD4 and CD8, after which CD4+ and CD8+ T cells were sorted on a FACSAria. A note on this clone: The antigen it binds to is not known. Base qualities are missing; no much larger clone stands one base away.

The method behind the library was the immunoSEQ multiplex PCR assay. RNA was extracted from all samples and reverse transcribed into cDNA as template for TCR sequencing. SuperScript III was used to make first-strand cDNA, primed with a 2:1 mix of oligo-dT and random hexamers. Amplification bias was assessed with a synthetic immune receptor repertoire, and residual bias was removed computationally. On the study's bioinformatics: After raw reads were preprocessed to remove errors, the CDR3 was defined following IMGT conventions as running from the conserved cysteine to phenylalanine. Clonality was computed as 1 minus the Shannon entropy, with the entropy normalized by log2 of the number of productive unique TCRs. Scalp TCRbeta sequences were cross-referenced with sorted blood CD4 and CD8 repertoires so that the CD4 or CD8 identity of scalp clones could be inferred. The source is immuneACCESS, and TCRdb retained only in-frame sequences with V and J called. Part of the clones is not carried over; for the studies checked, unresolved V genes explain less than half of this, and the remainder is unexplained. The V and J calls and clone size were taken over from that table, and D and trimming were inferred from the DNA. The sample data list roughly 40,000 clones, and more than 90% of these were observed just once. Around 18% of the sample is held by the ten biggest clonotypes.

The sample here was CD8+ T cells sorted from blood, taken at week 24, from a patient treated with tofacitinib. This sequence was found in a human donor with alopecia areata.

The sequence in DNA is TGTGCCACCAGCAGAGGCCGCTTGGGGGAGGGCCTGGATTACGAGCAGTACTTC. Translated, it gives CATSRGRLGEGLDYEQYF. This chain joins TRBV15 to TRBJ2-7, and 7 junctional nucleotides match TRBD2. After removal of 1 base from V and 4 bases from J, the junction retains 16 bases not matched to a gene. Its CDR3 holds 18 amino acids, cysteine through phenylalanine. CDR3 DNA is the only sequence kept; it has 54 bases, read in frame from the first base. The germline V gene (reference sequence) provides CDR1 LNHNV and CDR2 YYDKDF.